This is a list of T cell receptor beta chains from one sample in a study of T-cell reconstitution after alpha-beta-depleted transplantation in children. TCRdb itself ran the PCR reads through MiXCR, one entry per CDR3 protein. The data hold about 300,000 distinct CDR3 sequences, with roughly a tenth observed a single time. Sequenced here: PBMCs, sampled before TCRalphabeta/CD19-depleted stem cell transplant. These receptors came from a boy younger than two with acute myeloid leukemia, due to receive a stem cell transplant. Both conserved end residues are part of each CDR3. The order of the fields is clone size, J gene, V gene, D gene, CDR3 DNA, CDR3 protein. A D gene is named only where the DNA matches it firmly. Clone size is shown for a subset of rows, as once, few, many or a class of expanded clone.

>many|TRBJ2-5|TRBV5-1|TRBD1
TGCGCCAGCAGCTTGCTAACAGGGGGCGGGGAGACCCAGTACTTC
CASSLLTGGGETQYF
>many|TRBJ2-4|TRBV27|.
TGTGCCAGCAGTTATGGACCCTGGGACACTAAAAACATTCAGTACTTC
CASSYGPWDTKNIQYF
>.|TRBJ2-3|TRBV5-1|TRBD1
TGCGCCAGCAGCTTGAGGCCAGGGGGCGCAGATACGCAGTATTTT
CASSLRPGGADTQYF
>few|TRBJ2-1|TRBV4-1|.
TGCGCCAGCAGCCACCCCCCGGGGCGGGGTAGGAATGAGCAGTTCTTC
CASSHPPGRGRNEQFF
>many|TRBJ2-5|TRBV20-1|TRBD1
TGCAGTGCTAGAGTGCCAGGGGGCGTGAAGACCCAGTACTTC
CSARVPGGVKTQYF
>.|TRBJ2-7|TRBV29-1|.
TGCAGCGTTAGAGGGGTCTTGACAGTCGAGGAGCAGTACTTC
CSVRGVLTVEEQYF
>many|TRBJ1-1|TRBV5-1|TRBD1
TGCGCCAGCAGCGTTCAGGGGGAGAGCACTGAAGCTTTCTTT
CASSVQGESTEAFF
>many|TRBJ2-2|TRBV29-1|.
TGCAGCGTGTCGAACACCGGGGAGCTGTTTTTT
CSVSNTGELFF
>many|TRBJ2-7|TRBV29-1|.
TGCAGCGTTGAAGGATCAAAGAGGGGCGAGCAGTACTTC
CSVEGSKRGEQYF
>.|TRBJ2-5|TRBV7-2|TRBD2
TGTGCCAGCAGCTCCGGACTAGCGGGAGTTGGTGAGACCCAGTACTTC
CASSSGLAGVGETQYF
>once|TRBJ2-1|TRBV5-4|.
TGTGCCAGCAGCTTGGAGGCGGGGAGCCCCTACAATGAGCAGTTCTTC
CASSLEAGSPYNEQFF
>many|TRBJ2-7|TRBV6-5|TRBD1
TGTGCCAGCAGTTACTCTAGGGGGCGAGGTTCCTTGGACTTC
CASSYSRGRGSLDF
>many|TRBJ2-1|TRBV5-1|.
TGCGCCAGCAGCCCGGTCCTAGACAGCTCCTACAATGAGCAGTTCTTC
CASSPVLDSSYNEQFF
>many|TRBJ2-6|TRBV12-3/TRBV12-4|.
TGTGCCAGCAGCCTCAGTGGCCCCGGGGCCAACGTCCTGACTTTC
CASSLSGPGANVLTF
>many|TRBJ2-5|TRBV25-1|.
TGTGCCAGCAGTGAATTGCCTTCGGGGAGGTACCAAGAGACCCAGTACTTC
CASSELPSGRYQETQYF
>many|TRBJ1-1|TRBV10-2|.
TGCGCCAGCAGAGTAGGGGAGAACACTGAAGCTTTCTTT
CASRVGENTEAFF
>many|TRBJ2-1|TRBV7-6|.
TGTGCCAGCAGCTTGGCGAACAATGAGCAGTTCTTC
CASSLANNEQFF
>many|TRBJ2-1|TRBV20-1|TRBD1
TGCAGTGCTAGATCGACAGGGAGCTCCTACAATGAGCAGTTCTTC
CSARSTGSSYNEQFF
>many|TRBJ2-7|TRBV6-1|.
TGTGCCAGCAGTCCTCCGAACCCCTACGAGCAGTACTTC
CASSPPNPYEQYF
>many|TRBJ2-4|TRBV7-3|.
TGTGCCAGCAGCTTAACCCTGGCGGGTAAAAACATTCAGTACTTC
CASSLTLAGKNIQYF
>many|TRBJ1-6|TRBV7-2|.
TGTGCCAGCAGCCCCTGGGCGGGGGCGCTTAATTCACCCCTCCACTTT
CASSPWAGALNSPLHF
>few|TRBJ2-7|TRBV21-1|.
TGTGCCAGCAGCCCAAGTAGTAGTTCCCGCTCCGAGCAGTACTTC
CASSPSSSSRSEQYF
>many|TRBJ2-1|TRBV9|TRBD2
TGTGCCAGCAGCGTAGATCCCGGGACTAGCGGGAGTAGAGGTGAGCAGTTCTTC
CASSVDPGTSGSRGEQFF
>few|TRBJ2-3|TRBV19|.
TGTGCCAGTAGTATGGGCAGGGGTGCAGATACGCAGTATTTT
CASSMGRGADTQYF
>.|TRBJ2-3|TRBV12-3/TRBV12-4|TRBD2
TGTGCCTGCAGTTTCCTGACTAGCGGGAGTTTCTGGGTCACAGATACGCAGTATTTT
CACSFLTSGSFWVTDTQYF
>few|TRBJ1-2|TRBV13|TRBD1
TGTGCCAGCAGCTCTTATCCGACAGGGAACTATGGCTACACCTTC
CASSSYPTGNYGYTF
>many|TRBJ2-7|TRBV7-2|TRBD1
TGTGCCAGTCATCCGCTGAAGACAGGGGCCGAGCAGTACTTC
CASHPLKTGAEQYF
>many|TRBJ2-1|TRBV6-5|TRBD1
TGTGCCAGCAGGACAGGGGTGAAGCAGTTCTTC
CASRTGVKQFF
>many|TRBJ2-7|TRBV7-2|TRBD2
TGTGCCAGCAGTGTTAGCGGGGGGAGTATCTACGAGCAGTACTTC
CASSVSGGSIYEQYF
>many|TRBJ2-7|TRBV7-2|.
TGTGCCAGCAGCAACAGGGTCCCCTACGAGCAGTACTTC
CASSNRVPYEQYF
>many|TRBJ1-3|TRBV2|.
TGTGCCAGCAGGCTAGGGACGGTCTCTGGAAACACCATATATTTT
CASRLGTVSGNTIYF
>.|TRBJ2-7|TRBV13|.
TGTGCCAGCAGCGGGGGAGAAACCTACGAGCAGTACTTC
CASSGGETYEQYF
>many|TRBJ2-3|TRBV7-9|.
TGTGCCAGCAGCCCCGGGACCGATTTGTACACAGATACGCAGTATTTT
CASSPGTDLYTDTQYF
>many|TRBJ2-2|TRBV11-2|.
TGTGCCAGCAGCTTTAGAGGCCCCAACACCGGGGAGCTGTTTTTT
CASSFRGPNTGELFF
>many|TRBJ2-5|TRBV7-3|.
TGTGCCAGCAGCTTAACGGGGGGCGTCGGGGAGACCCAGTACTTC
CASSLTGGVGETQYF
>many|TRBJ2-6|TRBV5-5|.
TGTGCCAGCCTCGGACAGCCCTCTAGGGCCAACGTCCTGACTTTC
CASLGQPSRANVLTF
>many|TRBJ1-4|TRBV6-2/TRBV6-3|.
TGTGCCAGCGCAACTATCGGCGGAGCTAATGAAAAACTGTTTTTT
CASATIGGANEKLFF
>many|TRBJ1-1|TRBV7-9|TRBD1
TGTGCCAGCAGCCAGGGGGGGACAGGGGCTTTCTTT
CASSQGGTGAFF
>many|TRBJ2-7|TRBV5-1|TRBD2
TGCGCCAGCACCACTCTAGCGGGATCTACCTACGAGCAGTACTTC
CASTTLAGSTYEQYF
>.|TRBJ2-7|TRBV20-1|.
TGCAGTGCGGCGGCGCGGGGCAGAGCCTACGAGCAGTACTTC
CSAAARGRAYEQYF
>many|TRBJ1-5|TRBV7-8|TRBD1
TGTGCCAGCAGCTTAAACGACAGGGAAAATCAGCCCCAGCATTTT
CASSLNDRENQPQHF
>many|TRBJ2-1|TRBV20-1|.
TGCAGTGCTAGAGCGTGGGGGCGGGGGTCCTACAATGAGCAGTTCTTC
CSARAWGRGSYNEQFF
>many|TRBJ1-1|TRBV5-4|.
TGTGCCAGCAGCCCCGGTCGGGGGGTGAACACTGAAGCTTTCTTT
CASSPGRGVNTEAFF
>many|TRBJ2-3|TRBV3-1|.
TGTGCCAGCAGCCGCCCCTCCGGGACTGGGGGCACAGATACGCAGTATTTT
CASSRPSGTGGTDTQYF
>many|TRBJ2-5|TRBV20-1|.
TGCAGTGCTAGAGATCGGCGGGGCCCTTCGGTTGAGGCCCAGTACTTC
CSARDRRGPSVEAQYF
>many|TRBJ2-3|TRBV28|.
TGTGCCAGCAGGAGGAGCACAGATACGCAGTATTTT
CASRRSTDTQYF
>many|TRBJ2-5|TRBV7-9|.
TGTGCCAGCAGCCCACCCGGCGCAGGGAGTGTGGAGACCCAGTACTTC
CASSPPGAGSVETQYF
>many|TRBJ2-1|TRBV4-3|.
TGCGCCAGCAGCCAAGACCAGGGAAACTACAATGAGCAGTTCTTC
CASSQDQGNYNEQFF
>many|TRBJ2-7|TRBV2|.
TGTGCCAGCACCCCGACAGTTAGCTCCTACGAGCAGTACTTC
CASTPTVSSYEQYF
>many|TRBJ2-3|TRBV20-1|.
TGCAGTGCTAGAGATCCCCTGGAAGGCACAGATACGCAGTATTTT
CSARDPLEGTDTQYF
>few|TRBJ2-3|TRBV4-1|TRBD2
TGCGCCAGCAGCCAGACCCTAGCGGGGGTGACAGATACGCAGTATTTT
CASSQTLAGVTDTQYF
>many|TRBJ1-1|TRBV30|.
TGTGCCTGGGGTCATCCGAACACTGAAGCTTTCTTT
CAWGHPNTEAFF
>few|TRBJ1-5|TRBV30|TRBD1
TGTGCCTGGAATAGACAGGGCAGGGGTAATCAGCCCCAGCATTTT
CAWNRQGRGNQPQHF